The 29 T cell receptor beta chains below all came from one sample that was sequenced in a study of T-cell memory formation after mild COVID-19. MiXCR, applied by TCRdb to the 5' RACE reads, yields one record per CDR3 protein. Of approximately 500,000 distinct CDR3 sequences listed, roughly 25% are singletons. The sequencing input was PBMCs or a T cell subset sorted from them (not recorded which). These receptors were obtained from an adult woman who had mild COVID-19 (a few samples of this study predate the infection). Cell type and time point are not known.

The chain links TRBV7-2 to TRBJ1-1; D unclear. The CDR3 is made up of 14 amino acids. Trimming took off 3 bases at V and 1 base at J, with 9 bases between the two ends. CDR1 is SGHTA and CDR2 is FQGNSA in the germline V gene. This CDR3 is CASSFQSTNTEAFF. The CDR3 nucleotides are TGTGCCAGCAGCTTTCAGTCAACGAACACTGAAGCTTTCTTT.

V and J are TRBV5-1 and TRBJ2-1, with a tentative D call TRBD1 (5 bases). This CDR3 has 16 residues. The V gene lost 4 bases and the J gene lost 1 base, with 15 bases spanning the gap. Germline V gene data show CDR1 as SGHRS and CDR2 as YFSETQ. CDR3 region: CASSPTGTLSYNEQFF. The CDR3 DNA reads TGCGCCAGCAGCCCTACAGGCACCTTATCCTACAATGAGCAGTTCTTC. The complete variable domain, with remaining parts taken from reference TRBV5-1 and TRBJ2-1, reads KAGVTQTPRYLIKTRGQQVTLSCSPISGHRSVSWYQQTPGQGLQFLFEYFSETQRNKGNFPGRFSGRQFSNSRSEMNVSTLELGDSALYLCASSPTGTLSYNEQFFGPGTRLTVL.

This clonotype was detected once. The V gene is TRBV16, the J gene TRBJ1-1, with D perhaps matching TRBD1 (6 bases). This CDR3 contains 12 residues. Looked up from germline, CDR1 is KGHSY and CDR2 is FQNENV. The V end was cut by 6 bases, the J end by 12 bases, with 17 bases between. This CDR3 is CASRPGAGSSFF. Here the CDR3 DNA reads TGTGCCAGCAGGCCAGGGGCCGGTTCCTCTTTCTTT. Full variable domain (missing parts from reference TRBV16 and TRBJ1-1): GEEVAQTPKHLVRGEGQKAKLYCAPIKGHSYVFWYQQVLKNEFKFLISFQNENVFDETGMPKERFSAKCLPNSPCSLEIQATKLEDSAVYFCASRPGAGSSFFGQGTRLTVV.

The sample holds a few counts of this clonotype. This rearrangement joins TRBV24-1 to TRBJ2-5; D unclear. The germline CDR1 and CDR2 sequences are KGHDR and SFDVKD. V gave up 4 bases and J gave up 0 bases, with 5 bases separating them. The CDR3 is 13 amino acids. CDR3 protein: CATSETYQETQYF. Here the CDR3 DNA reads TGTGCCACCAGTGAAACTTACCAAGAGACCCAGTACTTC.

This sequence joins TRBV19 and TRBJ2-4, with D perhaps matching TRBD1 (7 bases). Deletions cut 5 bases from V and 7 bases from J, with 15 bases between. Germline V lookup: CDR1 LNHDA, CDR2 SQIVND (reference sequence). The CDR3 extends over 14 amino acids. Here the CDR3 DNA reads TGTGCCAGTAGTGGTGGCAGGGGGGCGAACATTCAGTACTTC. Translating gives CASSGGRGANIQYF.

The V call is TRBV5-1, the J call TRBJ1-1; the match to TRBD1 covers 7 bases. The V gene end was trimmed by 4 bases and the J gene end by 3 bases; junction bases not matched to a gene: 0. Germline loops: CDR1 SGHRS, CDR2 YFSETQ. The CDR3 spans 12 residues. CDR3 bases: TGCGCCAGCAGCACAGGGGACACTGAAGCTTTCTTT. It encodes CASSTGDTEAFF.

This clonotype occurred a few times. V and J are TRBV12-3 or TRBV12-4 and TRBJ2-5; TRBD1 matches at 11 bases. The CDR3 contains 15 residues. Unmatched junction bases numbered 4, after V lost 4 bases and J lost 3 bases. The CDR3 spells CASSSGTGGKETQYF. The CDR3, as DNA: TGTGCCAGCAGTTCCGGGACAGGGGGAAAAGAGACCCAGTACTTC.

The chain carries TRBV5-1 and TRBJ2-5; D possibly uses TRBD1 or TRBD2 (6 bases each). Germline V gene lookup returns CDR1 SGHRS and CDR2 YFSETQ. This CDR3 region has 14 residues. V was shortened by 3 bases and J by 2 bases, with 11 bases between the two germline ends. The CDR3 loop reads CASSSRGGQETQYF. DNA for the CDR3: TGCGCCAGCAGCTCCAGGGGAGGACAAGAGACCCAGTACTTC.

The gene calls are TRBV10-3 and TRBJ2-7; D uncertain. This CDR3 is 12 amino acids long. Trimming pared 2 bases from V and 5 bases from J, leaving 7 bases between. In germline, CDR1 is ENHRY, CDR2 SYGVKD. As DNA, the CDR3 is TGTGCCATCAGTGAGAATTCCCACGAGCAGTACTTC. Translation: CAISENSHEQYF.

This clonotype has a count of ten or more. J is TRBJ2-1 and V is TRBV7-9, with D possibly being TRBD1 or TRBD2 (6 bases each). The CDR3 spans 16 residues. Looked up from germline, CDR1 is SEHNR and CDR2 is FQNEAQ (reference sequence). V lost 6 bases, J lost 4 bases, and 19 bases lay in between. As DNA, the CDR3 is TGTGCCAGCAGTGACAACAGGGCTGGAGGGTACAATGAGCAGTTCTTC. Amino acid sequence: CASSDNRAGGYNEQFF.

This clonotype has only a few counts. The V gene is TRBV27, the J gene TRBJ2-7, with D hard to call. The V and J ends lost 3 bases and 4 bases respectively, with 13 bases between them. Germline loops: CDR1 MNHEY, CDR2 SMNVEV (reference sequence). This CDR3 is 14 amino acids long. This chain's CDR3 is CASSLATIGYEQYF. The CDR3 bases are TGTGCCAGCAGTTTGGCCACGATTGGGTACGAGCAGTACTTC.

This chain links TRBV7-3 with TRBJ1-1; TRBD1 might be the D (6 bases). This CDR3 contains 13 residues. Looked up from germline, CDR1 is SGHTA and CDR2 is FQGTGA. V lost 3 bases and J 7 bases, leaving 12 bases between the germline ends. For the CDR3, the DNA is TGTGCCAGCAGCTTCTCCAGGGGAGGTGAAGCTTTCTTT. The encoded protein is CASSFSRGGEAFF.

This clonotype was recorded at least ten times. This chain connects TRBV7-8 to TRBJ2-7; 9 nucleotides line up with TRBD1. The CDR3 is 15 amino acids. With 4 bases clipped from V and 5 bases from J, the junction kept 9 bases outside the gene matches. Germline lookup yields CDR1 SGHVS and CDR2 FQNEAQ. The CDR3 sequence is CASSSLRDRVNEQYF. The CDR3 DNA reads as TGTGCCAGCAGCTCCCTCCGGGACAGGGTAAACGAGCAGTACTTC. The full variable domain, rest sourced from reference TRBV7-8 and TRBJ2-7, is GAGVSQSPRYKVAKRGQDVALRCDPISGHVSLFWYQQALGQGPEFLTYFQNEAQLDKSGLPSDRFFAERPEGSVSTLKIQRTQQEDSAVYLCASSSLRDRVNEQYFGPGTRLTVT.

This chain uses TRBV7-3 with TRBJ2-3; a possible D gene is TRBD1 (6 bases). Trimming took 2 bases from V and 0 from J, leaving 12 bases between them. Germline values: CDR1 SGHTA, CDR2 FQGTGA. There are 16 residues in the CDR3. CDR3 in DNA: TGTGCCAGCAGCTTAGTGGGACAAATGAGCACAGATACGCAGTATTTT. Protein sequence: CASSLVGQMSTDTQYF.

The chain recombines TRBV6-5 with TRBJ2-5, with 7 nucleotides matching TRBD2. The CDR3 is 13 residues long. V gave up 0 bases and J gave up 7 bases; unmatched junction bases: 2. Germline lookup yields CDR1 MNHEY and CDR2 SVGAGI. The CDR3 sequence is CASSYSGGRTQYF. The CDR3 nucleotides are TGTGCCAGCAGTTACTCGGGGGGGAGGACCCAGTACTTC.

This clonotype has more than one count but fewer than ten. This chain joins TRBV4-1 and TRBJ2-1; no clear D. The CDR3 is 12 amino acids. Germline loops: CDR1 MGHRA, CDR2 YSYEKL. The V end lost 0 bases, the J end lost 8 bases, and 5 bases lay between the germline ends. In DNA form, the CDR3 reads TGCGCCAGCAGCCAAGATAGGCATGAGCAGTTCTTC. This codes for CASSQDRHEQFF.

The CDR3 bases are TGTGCCAGCAGAAAATCCGGTACGGTGGGGACAGGGGGCGATGGCTACACCTTC. Translation gives CASRKSGTVGTGGDGYTF. This chain joins TRBV9 and TRBJ1-2, with 12 bases aligning to TRBD1. This CDR3 is 18 amino acids long. Germline assignment: CDR1 SGDLS and CDR2 YYNGEE. V was clipped by 5 bases and J by 6 bases; unmatched bases: 17.

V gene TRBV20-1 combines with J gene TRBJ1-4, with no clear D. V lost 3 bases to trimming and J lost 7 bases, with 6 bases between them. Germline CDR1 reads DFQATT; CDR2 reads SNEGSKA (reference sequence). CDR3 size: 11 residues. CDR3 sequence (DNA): TGCAGTGCTAGGTTAAGTGAAAAACTGTTTTTT. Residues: CSARLSEKLFF.

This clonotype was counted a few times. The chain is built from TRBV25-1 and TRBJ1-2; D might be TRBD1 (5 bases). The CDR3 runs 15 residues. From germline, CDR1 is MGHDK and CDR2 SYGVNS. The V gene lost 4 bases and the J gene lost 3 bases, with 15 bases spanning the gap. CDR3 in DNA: TGTGCCAGCAGTGCGAGGCGAGGGACCCACTATGGCTACACCTTC. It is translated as CASSARRGTHYGYTF.

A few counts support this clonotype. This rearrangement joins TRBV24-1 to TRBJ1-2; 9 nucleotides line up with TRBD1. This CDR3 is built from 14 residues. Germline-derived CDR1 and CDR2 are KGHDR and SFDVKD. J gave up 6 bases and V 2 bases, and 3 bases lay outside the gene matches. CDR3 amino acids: CATSDSRTGDGYTF. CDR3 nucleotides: TGTGCCACCAGTGATTCGCGGACAGGGGATGGCTACACCTTC.

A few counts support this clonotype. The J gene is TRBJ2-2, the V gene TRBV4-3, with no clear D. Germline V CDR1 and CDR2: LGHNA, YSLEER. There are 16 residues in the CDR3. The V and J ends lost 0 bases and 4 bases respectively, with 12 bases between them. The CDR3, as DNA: TGCGCCAGCAGCCAAGATTCTTGGACCACCACCGGGGAGCTGTTTTTT. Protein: CASSQDSWTTTGELFF.

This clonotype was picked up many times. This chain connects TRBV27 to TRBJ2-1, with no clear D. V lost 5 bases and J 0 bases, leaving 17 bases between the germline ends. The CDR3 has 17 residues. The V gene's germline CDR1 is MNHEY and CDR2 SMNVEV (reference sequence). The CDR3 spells CASSPRLRHSSYNEQFF. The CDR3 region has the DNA TGTGCCAGCAGTCCCCGACTCCGACACAGCTCCTACAATGAGCAGTTCTTC.

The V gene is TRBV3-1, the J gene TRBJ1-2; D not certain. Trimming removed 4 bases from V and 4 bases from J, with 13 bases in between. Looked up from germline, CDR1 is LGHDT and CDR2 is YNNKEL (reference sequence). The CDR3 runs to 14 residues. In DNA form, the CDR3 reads TGTGCCAGCAGCCCGGAGACCAGGAGCTATGGCTACACCTTC. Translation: CASSPETRSYGYTF.

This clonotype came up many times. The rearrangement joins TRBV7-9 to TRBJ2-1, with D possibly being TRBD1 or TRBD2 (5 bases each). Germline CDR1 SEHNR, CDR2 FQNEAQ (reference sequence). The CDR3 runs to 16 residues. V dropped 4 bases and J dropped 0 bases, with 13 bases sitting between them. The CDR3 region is CASSSRDPHSYNEQFF. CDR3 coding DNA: TGTGCCAGCAGCTCCCGGGACCCCCACTCCTACAATGAGCAGTTCTTC. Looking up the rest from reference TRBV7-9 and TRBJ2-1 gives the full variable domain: DTGVSQNPRHKITKRGQNVTFRCDPISEHNRLYWYRQTLGQGPEFLTYFQNEAQLEKSRLLSDRFSAERPKGSFSTLEIQRTEQGDSAMYLCASSSRDPHSYNEQFFGPGTRLTVL.

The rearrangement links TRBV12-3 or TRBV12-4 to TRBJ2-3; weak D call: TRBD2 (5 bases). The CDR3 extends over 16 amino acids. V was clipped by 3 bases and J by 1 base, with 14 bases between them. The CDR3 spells CASSLGRVRGTDTQYF. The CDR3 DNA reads TGTGCCAGCAGTTTGGGTAGGGTGAGGGGCACAGATACGCAGTATTTT.

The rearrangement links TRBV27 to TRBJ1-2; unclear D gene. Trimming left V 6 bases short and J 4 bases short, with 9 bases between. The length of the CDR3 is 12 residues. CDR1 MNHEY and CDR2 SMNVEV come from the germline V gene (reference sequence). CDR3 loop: CASSNLGYGYTF. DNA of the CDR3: TGTGCCAGCAGCAATCTGGGCTATGGCTACACCTTC.

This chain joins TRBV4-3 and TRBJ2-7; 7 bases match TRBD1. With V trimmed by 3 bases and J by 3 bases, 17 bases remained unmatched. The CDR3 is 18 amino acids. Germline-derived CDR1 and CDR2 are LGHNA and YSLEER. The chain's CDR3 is CASSHDLDKQGNNYEQYF. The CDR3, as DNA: TGCGCCAGCAGCCACGACCTCGATAAACAGGGGAACAACTACGAGCAGTACTTC.

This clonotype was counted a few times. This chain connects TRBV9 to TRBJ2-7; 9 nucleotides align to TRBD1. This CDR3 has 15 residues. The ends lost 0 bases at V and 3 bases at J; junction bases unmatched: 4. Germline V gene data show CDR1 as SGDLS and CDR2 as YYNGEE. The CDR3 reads CASSVGGTGYYEQYF. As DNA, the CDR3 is TGTGCCAGCAGCGTAGGTGGGACAGGGTACTACGAGCAGTACTTC.

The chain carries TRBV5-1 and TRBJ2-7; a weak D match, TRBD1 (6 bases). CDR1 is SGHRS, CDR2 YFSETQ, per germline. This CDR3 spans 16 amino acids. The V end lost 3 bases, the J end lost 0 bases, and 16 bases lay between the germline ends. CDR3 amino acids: CASSWGPGADSYEQYF. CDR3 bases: TGCGCCAGCAGCTGGGGGCCAGGGGCTGACTCCTACGAGCAGTACTTC.